Following are 19 T cell receptor beta chains from one sample sequenced in a study of T cell changes during pregnancy in multiple sclerosis. Libraries were prepared by immunoSEQ multiplex PCR; TCRdb keeps only in-frame clonotypes and omits some of them. Here the sample spans fewer than 40,000 clones, around 92% being singletons. The specimen was CD4+ T cells from peripheral blood mononuclear cells, collected in the third trimester of pregnancy. All receptors derive from a female donor with multiple sclerosis, enrolled in a pregnancy study.

Here the CDR3 DNA reads TGTGCCAGCACCAGGAGGCTGGATTACAATGAGCAGTTCTTC. Protein: CASTRRLDYNEQFF. The chain has TRBV9 and TRBJ2-1, with D possibly TRBD2 on 5 matching bases. The CDR3 is 14 amino acids. Germline V gene lookup returns CDR1 SGDLS and CDR2 YYNGEE. Trimming cost V 6 bases and J 4 bases, with 14 bases left between them.

The chain couples TRBV5-5 to TRBJ2-7; D may be TRBD1 (5 bases). CDR3 length: 14 residues. Per germline, CDR1 SGHKS and CDR2 YYEKEE (reference sequence). The germline V and J ends were trimmed by 1 base and 2 bases, with 10 bases remaining between them. CDR3 nucleotides: TGTGCCAGCAGCTTGTGGGGCAGGACCTACGAGCAGTACTTC. This encodes CASSLWGRTYEQYF. The full variable domain, completed using reference TRBV5-5 and TRBJ2-7, is DAGVTQSPTHLIKTRGQQVTLRCSPISGHKSVSWYQQVLGQGPQFIFQYYEKEERGRGNFPDRFSARQFPNYSSELNVNALLLGDSALYLCASSLWGRTYEQYFGPGTRLTVT.

V is TRBV10-1 and J is TRBJ1-1; D unresolved. The CDR3 has 13 amino acids. V was clipped by 1 base and J by 1 base, with 4 bases between them. In germline, CDR1 is WNHNN, CDR2 SYGVQD (reference sequence). CDR3 region: CASSELRNTEAFF. The CDR3 DNA is TGCGCCAGCAGTGAGTTGAGGAACACTGAAGCTTTCTTT.

V gene TRBV18 combines with J gene TRBJ2-7; TRBD1 agrees at 9 bases. The CDR3 totals 14 residues. The junction had 8 bases not matched to a gene; V was cut back by 6 bases and J by 5 bases. The germline V gene encodes CDR1 KGHSH and CDR2 LQKENI. For the CDR3, the DNA is TGTGCCAGCTCCCCGGGACAGGGTCTCGACGAGCAGTACTTC. Its protein is CASSPGQGLDEQYF.

This chain joins TRBV28 and TRBJ2-5; the D is unclear. The length of the CDR3 is 14 residues. The V end was cut by 5 bases, the J end by 4 bases, with 14 bases between. Germline V gene data show CDR1 as MDHEN and CDR2 as SYDVKM. The CDR3 here is CASSPGGTVETQYF. The CDR3 DNA reads as TGTGCCAGCAGTCCCGGCGGTACCGTAGAGACCCAGTACTTC.

V and J are TRBV4-2 and TRBJ2-5, with D tentatively TRBD2 (5 bases). CDR1 and CDR2 from the germline V gene are LGHNA and YNFKEQ. This CDR3 has 16 residues. V was clipped by 1 base and J by 3 bases, with 15 bases between them. Here the CDR3 reads CASSQVRSEAKETQYF. The DNA for the CDR3 is TGTGCCAGCAGCCAAGTGAGATCGGAGGCCAAAGAGACCCAGTACTTC.

The rearrangement uses TRBV9 and TRBJ1-5; no definite D call. The length of the CDR3 is 14 residues. Germline CDR1 reads SGDLS; CDR2 reads YYNGEE. The germline V and J ends were trimmed by 0 bases and 4 bases, with 8 bases remaining between them. CDR3 sequence reads: CASSVGAGNQPQHF. As DNA, the CDR3 is TGTGCCAGCAGCGTAGGGGCAGGAAATCAGCCCCAGCATTTT.

The chain joins TRBV30 to TRBJ2-7; the D is unclear. CDR3 length equals 11 residues. CDR1 GTSNPN and CDR2 SVGIG come from the germline V gene (reference sequence). V lost 5 bases and J 3 bases, leaving 8 bases between the germline ends. The CDR3 here is CAWSFRYEQYF. The CDR3 coding sequence is TGTGCCTGGTCGTTCCGCTACGAGCAGTACTTC.

V usage is TRBV6-5 and J usage is TRBJ2-7; D not certain. This CDR3 has 11 amino acids. CDR1 MNHEY and CDR2 SVGAGI come from the germline V gene. V lost 1 base and J 9 bases, leaving 7 bases between the germline ends. CDR3: CASSYFARQYF. CDR3 in DNA: TGTGCCAGCAGTTACTTTGCCAGGCAGTACTTC.

The chain uses TRBV4-3 and TRBJ2-5; tentatively, D is TRBD1 (6 bases). The CDR3 is made up of 14 amino acids. Trimming left V 1 base short and J 6 bases short, with 12 bases between. Germline-derived CDR1 and CDR2 are LGHNA and YSLEER. The CDR3 coding sequence is TGCGCCAGCAGCCAAGGAGGCCAGGGGAAGACCCAGTACTTC. It specifies CASSQGGQGKTQYF.

The chain is built from TRBV14 and TRBJ1-1, with a weak D call TRBD1 (6 bases). The germline gives CDR1 SGHDN, CDR2 FVKESK. The CDR3 loop spans 16 amino acids. V shed 0 bases and J shed 4 bases, with 15 bases lying between them. The chain's CDR3 is CASSQESIVTGTEAFF. The CDR3 DNA reads TGTGCCAGCAGCCAAGAATCGATTGTGACAGGCACTGAAGCTTTCTTT. Full variable domain (rest looked up from reference TRBV14 and TRBJ1-1): EAGVTQFPSHSVIEKGQTVTLRCDPISGHDNLYWYRRVMGKEIKFLLHFVKESKQDESGMPNNRFLAERTGGTYSTLKVQPAELEDSGVYFCASSQESIVTGTEAFFGQGTRLTVV.

This clone has just one count. The V and J genes are TRBV7-2 and TRBJ2-5; D remains unclear. This CDR3 spans 12 amino acids. The germline V gene has CDR1 SGHTA and CDR2 FQGNSA. V shed 2 bases and J shed 6 bases, with 7 bases lying between them. The CDR3 spells CASSLSDQTQYF. The CDR3 DNA follows: TGTGCCAGCAGCTTATCAGATCAGACCCAGTACTTC.

The CDR3 is CSVGTTGNTIYF. The CDR3 DNA reads TGCAGCGTGGGGACAACTGGAAACACCATATATTTT. V is TRBV29-1 and J is TRBJ1-3; a weak D match, TRBD1 (6 bases). The CDR3 totals 12 residues. V gave up 6 bases and J gave up 2 bases, with 8 bases separating them. Germline CDR1 reads SQVTM; CDR2 reads ANQGSEA.

The chain links TRBV7-8 to TRBJ2-7; TRBD2 agrees at 8 bases. Trimming took 5 bases from V and 1 from J; bases not matched to a gene: 7. CDR3 length: 15 amino acids. Germline V gene lookup returns CDR1 SGHVS and CDR2 FQNEAQ. The CDR3 bases are TGTGCCAGCAGCCAGAATAGCGGGGTTTCCTACGAGCAGTACTTC. Translating gives CASSQNSGVSYEQYF.

The chain employs TRBV5-5 and TRBJ1-5, with TRBD1 identical over 9 bases. The V gene's germline CDR1 is SGHKS and CDR2 YYEKEE (reference sequence). J was trimmed by 4 bases and V by 0 bases; bases with no gene match: 2. There are 15 residues in the CDR3. CDR3 bases: TGTGCCAGCAGCTTGGGAGGACAGGGGAATCAGCCCCAGCATTTT. Translation: CASSLGGQGNQPQHF.

The genes are TRBV25-1 and TRBJ2-2, with 9 bases that match TRBD1. The length of the CDR3 is 15 residues. Germline CDR1 and CDR2: MGHDK and SYGVNS. The V and J ends lost 3 bases and 7 bases, in that order; junction bases with no gene match: 6. The CDR3 here is CASSDGDRVLGELFF. DNA of the CDR3: TGTGCCAGCAGTGACGGGGACAGGGTCCTCGGGGAGCTGTTTTTT.

The rearrangement links TRBV7-2 to TRBJ2-7; TRBD2 matches 10 bases. The CDR3 has 15 amino acids. With V trimmed by 8 bases and J by 1 base, 8 bases remained unmatched. Germline V gene lookup returns CDR1 SGHTA and CDR2 FQGNSA. The DNA for the CDR3 is TGTGCCAGCGGATTAGCGGGAGGAATATCCTACGAGCAGTACTTC. Protein product: CASGLAGGISYEQYF.

The V and J genes are TRBV7-3 and TRBJ2-6; TRBD2 aligns across 7 bases. Germline V CDR1 and CDR2: SGHTA, FQGTGA. With V trimmed by 2 bases and J by 4 bases, 2 bases remained unmatched. The length of the CDR3 is 15 residues. This chain's CDR3 is CASSLSGGGANVLTF. As DNA, the CDR3 is TGTGCCAGCAGCTTATCGGGGGGAGGGGCCAACGTCCTGACTTTC.

The V call is TRBV2, the J call TRBJ2-7; TRBD1 is a possible D gene (5 bases). The CDR3 consists of 12 residues. With 4 bases removed from V and 4 bases from J, the gap between germline ends came to 8 bases. From germline, CDR1 is SNHLY and CDR2 FYNNEI. The CDR3 DNA reads as TGTGCCAGCAGTGTGGACACGTACGAGCAGTACTTC. Protein product: CASSVDTYEQYF.